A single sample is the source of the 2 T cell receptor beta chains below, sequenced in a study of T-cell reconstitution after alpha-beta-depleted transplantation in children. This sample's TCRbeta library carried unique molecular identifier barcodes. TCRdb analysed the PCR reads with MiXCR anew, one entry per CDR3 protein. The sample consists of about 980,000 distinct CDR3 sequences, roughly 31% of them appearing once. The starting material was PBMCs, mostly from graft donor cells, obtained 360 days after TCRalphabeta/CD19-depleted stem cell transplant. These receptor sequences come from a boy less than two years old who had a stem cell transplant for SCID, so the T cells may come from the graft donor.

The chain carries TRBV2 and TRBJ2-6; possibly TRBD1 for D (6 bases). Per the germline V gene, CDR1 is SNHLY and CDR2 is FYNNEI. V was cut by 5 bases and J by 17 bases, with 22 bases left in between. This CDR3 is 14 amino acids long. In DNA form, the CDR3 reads TGTGCCAGCAGTCCTGACAGGCCCGAGGACCGAATGACTTTC. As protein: CASSPDRPEDRMTF.

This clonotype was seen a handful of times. The CDR3 here is CASSWRTRGTYEQYF. The CDR3, as DNA: TGCGCCAGCAGCTGGAGGACCCGGGGCACCTACGAGCAGTACTTC. The V call is TRBV5-1, the J call TRBJ2-7; the D call may be TRBD1 or TRBD2 (5 bases each). CDR1 is SGHRS, CDR2 YFSETQ, per germline. Between the trimmed V and J ends, which lost 3 bases and 2 bases, there was a span of 15 bases. This CDR3 contains 15 residues.